The source of this T cell receptor (beta chain) is a study of control samples from healthy donors and cancer patients (dated by TCRdb to about 2020). The CDR3 holds 14 amino acids from the cysteine to the phenylalanine. Of all the DNA, just the CDR3 is kept, 42 bases in frame from base 1. Sequences LNHDA (CDR1) and SQIVND (CDR2) are obtained from the germline V gene (reference sequence). The V end gives up 5 bases and the J end 8 bases, leaving 9 bases in the junction not matched to a gene. The library was generated by the immunoSEQ multiplex PCR assay. Drawn from immuneACCESS, this table holds only the in-frame rearrangements with V and J called that TCRdb kept. Clones are partly lost; checked studies trace under half to an unresolved V gene and leave the rest unexplained. This sample lists 80,000 or so clones; about nine tenths were detected once. Roughly a sixth of the sample belongs to the ten largest clones.

As for this clone: No cognate antigen has been identified for it. Base qualities were left out, and no much larger clone turns up one base away.

The sequence links TRBV19 to TRBJ1-2; a stretch of 9 junction bases matches TRBD1. The TCR sequence derives from a man aged 50 to 60 in good health. The source material was blood. The CDR3 amino acid sequence is: CASSWDRDTSGYTF. The DNA reads TGTGCCAGTAGTTGGGACAGGGATACGTCGGGCTACACCTTC.